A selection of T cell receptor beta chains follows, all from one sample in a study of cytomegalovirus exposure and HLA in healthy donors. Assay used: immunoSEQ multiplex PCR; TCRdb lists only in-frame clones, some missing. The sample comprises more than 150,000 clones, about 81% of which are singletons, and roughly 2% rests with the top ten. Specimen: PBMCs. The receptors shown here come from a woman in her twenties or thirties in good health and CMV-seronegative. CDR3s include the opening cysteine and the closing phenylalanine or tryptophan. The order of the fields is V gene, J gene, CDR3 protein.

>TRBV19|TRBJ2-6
CASSSREPHGANVLTF
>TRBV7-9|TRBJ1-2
CASSLAEGGYTF
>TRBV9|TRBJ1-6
CASSVEWASHSPLHF
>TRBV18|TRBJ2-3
CASSPQQGPDTQYF
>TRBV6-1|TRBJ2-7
CASRSRDRPTYEQYF
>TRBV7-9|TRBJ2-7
CSSRDRGYEQYF
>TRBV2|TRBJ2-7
CASRGTTTTYEQYF
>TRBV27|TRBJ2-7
CASSLSGTGAYEQYF
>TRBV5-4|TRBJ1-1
CASSSGGGNTEAFF
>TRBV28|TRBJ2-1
CASSLKTGTSGNNKLSYNEQFF
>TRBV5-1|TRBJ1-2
CASSLVPGDYGYTF
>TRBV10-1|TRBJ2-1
CASSDQKQGVSYDEQFF
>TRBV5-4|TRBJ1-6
CASSPSLVTGIAYNSPLHF
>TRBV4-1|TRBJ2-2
CASSQVLAGLNTGELFF
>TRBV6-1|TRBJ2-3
CASRRQGYTDTQYF
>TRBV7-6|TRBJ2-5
CASSLGQHSGETQYF
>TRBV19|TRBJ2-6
CASSIRRQALYSGANVLTF
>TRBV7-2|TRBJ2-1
CASSLDTASGRSEFF
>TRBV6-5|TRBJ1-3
CASSYSAGRGNTIYF
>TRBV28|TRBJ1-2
CASRPGQGLSVYYGYTF
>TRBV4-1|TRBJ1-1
CASIPGQGAVTEAFF
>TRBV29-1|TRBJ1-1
CSVRRGQGNTEAFF
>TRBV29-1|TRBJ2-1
CSVPTSGGANEQFF
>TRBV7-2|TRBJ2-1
CASSRDNRVYNEQFF
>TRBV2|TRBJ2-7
CASSMDGGYEQYF
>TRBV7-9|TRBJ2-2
CASSPLGKAGVAGELFF
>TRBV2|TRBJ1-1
CASSSQDLNTEAFF
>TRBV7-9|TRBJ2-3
CSSSLTSSPTLGSTDTQYF
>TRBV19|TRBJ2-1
CASSTPLGAGINEQFF
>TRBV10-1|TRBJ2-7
CASSTGTVYEQYF
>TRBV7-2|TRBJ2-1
CASSPWTSGRYEQFF
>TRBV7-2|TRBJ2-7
CASSLVSGSYEQYF
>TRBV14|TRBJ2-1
CASSQMGQGDRQGQFF
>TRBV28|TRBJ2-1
CASSLLAGSNEQFF
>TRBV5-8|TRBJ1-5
CASLPATGSFYSNQPQHF
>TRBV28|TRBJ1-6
CASSIVGTAVHSPLHF
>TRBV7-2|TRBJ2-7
CASSLGRSYEQYF
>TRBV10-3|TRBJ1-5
CAISGDSSNQPQHF
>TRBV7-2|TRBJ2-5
CASRSGTSGSSRETQYF
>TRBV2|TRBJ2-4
CASSSRSGGAGNIQYF
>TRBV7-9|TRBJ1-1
CATDVGTGLSTEAFF
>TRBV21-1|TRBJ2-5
CASTLIPTNPGAGETQYF
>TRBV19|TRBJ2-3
CASSIQGQGLAALTDTQYF
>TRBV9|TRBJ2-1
CASSTGQGVDNEQFF
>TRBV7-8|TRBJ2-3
CASSHKKRMDRGRPDTQYF
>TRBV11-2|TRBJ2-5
CASSLLPPHGGGVRETQYF